Sequencing of this T cell receptor beta chain was carried out in a study of blood T cell repertoires in COVID-19. Whole-study context: COVID-19 samples, acute and convalescent, were from the United States, Italy and Spain.

Measured with immunoSEQ multiplex PCR; TCRdb has only the in-frame clones, and not every one. Altogether roughly 230,000 clones are present, 70% to 90% being singletons, with the ten largest covering less than 8.5%. Germline CDR1 and CDR2: MDHEN and SYDVKM. The CDR3 extends over 14 amino acids. V lost 3 bases to trimming and J lost 4 bases; unmatched junction nucleotides: 4. Participant reports of clinical history set cohort assignment. Individuals in the exposed group had encountered a COVID-19 case within 2 weeks preceding study entry. This sequence joins TRBV28 and TRBJ1-1; 8 bases are a match to TRBD1. The sequenced sample consisted of PBMCs or T cells enriched from blood (not recorded which). The TCR originated in a woman aged 50 to 65 who had been exposed to COVID-19. In DNA form, the CDR3 reads TGTGCCAGCAGTTTGGGCGACAGGGGCACTGAAGCTTTCTTT. Translating gives CASSLGDRGTEAFF.